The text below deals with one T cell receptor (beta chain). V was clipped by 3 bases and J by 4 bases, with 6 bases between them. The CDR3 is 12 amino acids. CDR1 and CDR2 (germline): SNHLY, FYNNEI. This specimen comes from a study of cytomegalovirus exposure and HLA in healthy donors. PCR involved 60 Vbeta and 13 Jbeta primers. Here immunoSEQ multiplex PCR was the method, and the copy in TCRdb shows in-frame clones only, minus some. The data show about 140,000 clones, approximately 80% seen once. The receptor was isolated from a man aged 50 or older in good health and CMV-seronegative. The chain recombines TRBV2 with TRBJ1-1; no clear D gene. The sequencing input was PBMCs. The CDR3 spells CASSDQFTEAFF. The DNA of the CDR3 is TGTGCCAGCAGTGATCAATTCACTGAAGCTTTCTTT.